The 7 T cell receptor beta chains below were found in one sample sequenced in a study of cytomegalovirus exposure and HLA in healthy donors. PCR involved 60 Vbeta and 13 Jbeta primers. Data came from immunoSEQ multiplex PCR; TCRdb stores just in-frame clones and leaves some out. The sample carries fewer than 180,000 clones, 55% to 80% recorded once. The sequenced material came from PBMCs. The origin of the receptors is a woman between 55 and 75 years old in good health and CMV-seropositive.

The V and J genes are TRBV29-1 and TRBJ2-7, with D unresolved. There are 15 residues in the CDR3. V shed 4 bases and J shed 0 bases, with 16 bases lying between them. Germline values: CDR1 SQVTM, CDR2 ANQGSEA. The DNA for the CDR3 is TGCAGCGTTGTGGCCATCACCGCCCGCTCCTACGAGCAGTACTTC. Translating gives CSVVAITARSYEQYF.

This clone was counted only a few times. The rearrangement links TRBV10-3 to TRBJ2-7; D is unresolved. The CDR3 has 13 amino acids. V was clipped by 5 bases and J by 3 bases, with 11 bases between them. From germline, CDR1 is ENHRY and CDR2 SYGVKD. The CDR3 sequence is CAISPDGRYEQYF. The CDR3 region has the DNA TGTGCCATCAGTCCAGATGGCCGCTACGAGCAGTACTTC.

This clone was found once. The chain links TRBV12-5 to TRBJ2-3; D uncertain. Germline V gene lookup returns CDR1 LGHNT and CDR2 FRNRAP. V was cut by 3 bases and J by 0 bases, with 7 bases left in between. This CDR3 contains 14 residues. CDR3: CASGFKESTDTQYF. The CDR3 nucleotides are TGTGCTAGTGGTTTCAAGGAGAGCACAGATACGCAGTATTTT.

V is TRBV6-5 and J is TRBJ1-1, with D perhaps matching TRBD1 (6 bases). This CDR3 spans 13 amino acids. The germline V gene has CDR1 MNHEY and CDR2 SVGAGI. The V gene lost 7 bases and the J gene lost 5 bases, with 14 bases spanning the gap. The CDR3 protein is CASTAPGQTEAFF. The CDR3 DNA reads TGTGCCAGCACCGCACCCGGACAGACTGAAGCTTTCTTT.

This clone has only a few counts. V usage is TRBV9 and J usage is TRBJ2-1; D is unresolved. In germline, CDR1 is SGDLS, CDR2 YYNGEE. The CDR3 is 15 amino acids. Trimming stripped 4 bases from V and 2 bases from J, with 13 bases between. The CDR3 region is CASSRPGSTYNEQFF. The CDR3 nucleotides are TGTGCCAGCAGCCGCCCCGGGTCCACCTACAATGAGCAGTTCTTC.

The gene calls are TRBV6-5 and TRBJ2-1, with TRBD2 matching over 9 bases. CDR1 is MNHEY, CDR2 SVGAGI, per germline. V trimming: 5 bases; J trimming: 7 bases; junction bases outside the gene matches: 9. The CDR3 totals 15 residues. The CDR3 loop reads CASSPTSGRLNEQFF. The CDR3 nucleotides are TGTGCCAGCAGTCCGACTAGCGGACGTCTTAATGAGCAGTTCTTC.

The chain links TRBV5-6 to TRBJ2-5; possible D gene TRBD2, 5 bases. The CDR3 consists of 15 residues. V shed 2 bases and J shed 2 bases, with 13 bases lying between them. CDR1 is SGHDT, CDR2 YYEEEE, per germline. CDR3 sequence (DNA): TGTGCCAGCAGCTTCCCGGGGTCCACACAAGAGACCCAGTACTTC. Translation: CASSFPGSTQETQYF.